This T cell receptor (beta chain) stems from a study of blood T cell repertoires in COVID-19. Overall study: Acute-phase and convalescent COVID-19 samples originated in the United States, Italy and Spain.

Profiling relied on immunoSEQ multiplex PCR, and the TCRdb table lists in-frame clones only, not all of them. The data show about 180,000 clones, roughly 84% seen once. The CDR3 is made up of 15 amino acids. Losses at the gene ends were 6 bases for V and 6 bases for J; bases not matched to a gene: 12. CDR1 SQVTM and CDR2 ANQGSEA come from the germline V gene. This rearrangement joins TRBV29-1 to TRBJ2-3, with 10 bases fitting TRBD2. This TCR derives from a man younger than 35 with active or convalescent COVID-19. Sample: peripheral blood. In nucleotides, the CDR3 is TGCAGCGTGAAGCGGGGGGGAGCGAACCCTGATACGCAGTATTTT. Translation: CSVKRGGANPDTQYF.